Below, 9 T cell receptor beta chains from the same sample are listed, as sequenced in a study of T cell changes during pregnancy in multiple sclerosis. TCRdb's table, derived via immunoSEQ multiplex PCR, lists solely in-frame clones and lacks some. The sample holds about 44,000 clones, approximately 96% seen once. The material was peripheral blood, obtained in the second trimester of pregnancy. The receptors shown here come from a female donor with multiple sclerosis, enrolled in a pregnancy study.

The V call is TRBV13, the J call TRBJ2-1, with TRBD1 matching 10 bases. CDR3 length: 15 amino acids. Germline V gene data show CDR1 as PRHDT and CDR2 as FYEKMQ (reference sequence). Germline trimming cut 5 bases from V and 6 bases from J; bases unmatched to any gene: 7. CDR3 nucleotides: TGTGCCAGCAGCGTGGGACAGGGGATACGCAATGAGCAGTTCTTC. It encodes CASSVGQGIRNEQFF.

A few counts support this clone. The rearrangement uses TRBV6-5 and TRBJ1-2; D may be TRBD1 (5 bases). The CDR3 length is 12 residues. V was clipped by 2 bases and J by 4 bases, with 5 bases between them. Germline V lookup: CDR1 MNHEY, CDR2 SVGAGI. DNA of the CDR3: TGTGCCAGCAGTTACAGGGGCTATGGCTACACCTTC. It is translated as CASSYRGYGYTF.

This sequence joins TRBV9 and TRBJ2-7; TRBD2 matches at 8 bases. The CDR3 has 16 amino acids. With 3 bases clipped from V and 0 bases from J, the junction kept 8 bases outside the gene matches. Germline CDR1 and CDR2: SGDLS and YYNGEE. The CDR3 nucleotides read TGTGCCAGCAGCGCAGAACTAGCGGCCCGCTCCTACGAGCAGTACTTC. This translates into CASSAELAARSYEQYF.

The chain links TRBV4-2 to TRBJ1-3; D possibly corresponds to TRBD1 (6 bases). The V gene's germline CDR1 is LGHNA and CDR2 YNFKEQ. Trimming shortened V by 4 bases and J by 0 bases, and 10 bases separated the two germline ends. This CDR3 spans 15 amino acids. The CDR3 DNA follows: TGTGCCAGCAGCCTACAGGGACCCTCTGGAAACACCATATATTTT. It encodes CASSLQGPSGNTIYF.

V is TRBV9 and J is TRBJ2-7; D is possibly TRBD2 (6 bases). Germline CDR1 SGDLS, CDR2 YYNGEE. The length of the CDR3 is 17 residues. V shed 3 bases and J shed 2 bases, with 21 bases lying between them. The CDR3 DNA reads TGTGCCAGCAGCGCAGAGCGAAGCGGGCCTACCCCCTACGAGCAGTACTTC. Translation: CASSAERSGPTPYEQYF.

The CDR3 coding sequence is TGTGCCAGCACCCAGGGTTCCCCCTACGAGCAGTACTTC. Translating it yields CASTQGSPYEQYF. The chain employs TRBV6-5 and TRBJ2-7; tentatively, D is TRBD1 (5 bases). Germline CDR1 reads MNHEY; CDR2 reads SVGAGI. The CDR3 has 13 amino acids. Trimming pared 7 bases from V and 2 bases from J, leaving 12 bases between.

The J gene is TRBJ2-7, the V gene TRBV19; TRBD1 matches 8 bases. Germline lookup yields CDR1 LNHDA and CDR2 SQIVND (reference sequence). After removal of 9 bases from V and 4 bases from J, the junction contained 14 bases not matched to a gene. This CDR3 comprises 15 residues. DNA for the CDR3: TGTGCCAGCAGCCAAGGACAGGGATCATCGTACGAGCAGTACTTC. This translates into CASSQGQGSSYEQYF.

The V and J genes are TRBV5-1 and TRBJ2-1; 8 bases map to TRBD1. Per germline, CDR1 SGHRS and CDR2 YFSETQ. Germline trimming cut 5 bases from V and 0 bases from J; bases unmatched to any gene: 25. CDR3 length: 22 amino acids. This CDR3 reads CASRNSGRGDRGPRNSYNEQFF. DNA for the CDR3: TGCGCCAGCAGGAATTCAGGAAGAGGAGACAGGGGCCCCAGAAACTCCTACAATGAGCAGTTCTTC.

CDR3 loop: CASSGPSGGPGGEQFF. The CDR3 DNA reads TGTGCCAGCAGTGGTCCTAGCGGGGGGCCGGGGGGTGAGCAGTTCTTC. The chain uses TRBV2 and TRBJ2-1; 11 bases map to TRBD2. After removal of 4 bases from V and 9 bases from J, the junction contained 11 bases not matched to a gene. The CDR3 is made up of 16 amino acids. Germline CDR1 SNHLY, CDR2 FYNNEI.